One and the same sample provided the 30 T cell receptor beta chains below, sequenced in a study of T cell responses to AZD1222 COVID-19 vaccine. Assay used: immunoSEQ multiplex PCR; TCRdb lists only in-frame clones, some missing. Found here are just under 95,000 clones, 70% to 90% of them singletons; the top ten hold approximately 10%. Sample: peripheral blood, taken on day 0 of AZD1222 vaccination. The receptors shown here come from an adult in good health.

This sequence joins TRBV3-1 (or the pseudogene TRBV3-2) and TRBJ2-1; 8 bases fit TRBD1. Trimming took 4 bases from V and 4 from J; bases not matched to a gene: 0. Germline V lookup: CDR1 LGHDT, CDR2 YNNKEL (reference sequence). The CDR3 loop spans 13 amino acids. CDR3 nucleotides: TGTGCCAGCAGCCGGACAGGGTACAATGAGCAGTTCTTC. Translating it yields CASSRTGYNEQFF.

The chain couples TRBV19 to TRBJ1-3; no reliable D call. This CDR3 spans 15 amino acids. The V gene's germline CDR1 is LNHDA and CDR2 SQIVND (reference sequence). The V end was cut by 4 bases, the J end by 2 bases, with 12 bases between. The CDR3 DNA is TGTGCCAGTAGTAGACCTGGGATAACTGGAAACACCATATATTTT. This sequence encodes CASSRPGITGNTIYF.

V gene TRBV28 combines with J gene TRBJ1-4; D not certain. The germline gives CDR1 MDHEN, CDR2 SYDVKM. The length of the CDR3 is 17 residues. V shed 6 bases and J shed 6 bases, with 23 bases lying between them. The CDR3 spells CASRISLHKAPYEKLFF. The DNA of the CDR3 is TGTGCCAGCAGAATCTCCTTACATAAAGCCCCCTATGAAAAACTGTTTTTT.

V and J are TRBV19 and TRBJ2-7; no reliable D call. The V gene lost 2 bases and the J gene lost 5 bases, with 10 bases spanning the gap. The germline V gene has CDR1 LNHDA and CDR2 SQIVND (reference sequence). The CDR3 has 13 amino acids. The CDR3 region has the DNA TGTGCCAGTAGTATAAAAGAGAACCACGAGCAGTACTTC. It translates to CASSIKENHEQYF. Full variable domain (outside the CDR3, taken from reference TRBV19 and TRBJ2-7): DGGITQSPKYLFRKEGQNVTLSCEQNLNHDAMYWYRQDPGQGLRLIYYSQIVNDFQKGDIAEGYSVSREKKESFPLTVTSAQKNPTAFYLCASSIKENHEQYFGPGTRLTVT.

J is TRBJ2-5 and V is TRBV4-2; possible D gene TRBD1, 7 bases. Germline loops: CDR1 LGHNA, CDR2 YNFKEQ. The V gene lost 5 bases and the J gene lost 2 bases, with 18 bases spanning the gap. The CDR3 loop spans 16 amino acids. The DNA of the CDR3 is TGTGCCAGCAGCGATCCCCGGAGGGGGCGACAAGAGACCCAGTACTTC. Its protein is CASSDPRRGRQETQYF.

This chain uses TRBV19 with TRBJ1-5, with D possibly TRBD1 on 6 matching bases. The V end was cut by 5 bases, the J end by 5 bases, with 13 bases between. There are 14 residues in the CDR3. Germline loops: CDR1 LNHDA, CDR2 SQIVND (reference sequence). DNA for the CDR3: TGTGCCAGTAGTGTTTCAGGGGAGGATCAGCCCCAGCATTTT. Translation: CASSVSGEDQPQHF. The full variable domain, in which reference TRBV19 and TRBJ1-5 provide the parts outside the CDR3, is DGGITQSPKYLFRKEGQNVTLSCEQNLNHDAMYWYRQDPGQGLRLIYYSQIVNDFQKGDIAEGYSVSREKKESFPLTVTSAQKNPTAFYLCASSVSGEDQPQHFGDGTRLSIL.

This chain uses TRBV5-5 with TRBJ1-4; tentative D call: TRBD1 (5 bases). V lost 4 bases to trimming and J lost 5 bases, with 21 bases between them. The CDR3 consists of 17 residues. Germline V gene sequence: CDR1 SGHKS, CDR2 YYEKEE (reference sequence). The DNA of the CDR3 is TGTGCCAGCAGCAAGGGAGGAGGGGCAGGAACAAATGAAAAACTGTTTTTT. This codes for CASSKGGGAGTNEKLFF. The whole variable domain, filled in from reference TRBV5-5 and TRBJ1-4, reads DAGVTQSPTHLIKTRGQQVTLRCSPISGHKSVSWYQQVLGQGPQFIFQYYEKEERGRGNFPDRFSARQFPNYSSELNVNALLLGDSALYLCASSKGGGAGTNEKLFFGSGTQLSVL.

This chain joins TRBV10-3 and TRBJ1-6; 7 bases align to TRBD1. Germline values: CDR1 ENHRY, CDR2 SYGVKD. The CDR3 contains 14 residues. V shed 10 bases, J shed 7 bases, and the junction held 10 bases outside the gene matches. CDR3 in DNA: TGTGCCACCAAAACAGGGGAATCGAATTCACCCCTCCACTTT. This codes for CATKTGESNSPLHF.

The chain has TRBV2 and TRBJ2-1, with unresolved D. This CDR3 region has 14 residues. CDR1 is SNHLY and CDR2 is FYNNEI in the germline V gene. The germline V and J ends were trimmed by 6 bases and 3 bases, with 12 bases remaining between them. The CDR3 coding sequence is TGTGCCAGCAGAGGAGAGATCGGCTACAATGAGCAGTTCTTC. Translated, it gives CASRGEIGYNEQFF.

This chain joins TRBV11-2 and TRBJ1-2; TRBD1 is a possible D gene (5 bases). V shed 5 bases and J shed 6 bases, with 13 bases lying between them. The germline CDR1 and CDR2 sequences are SGHAT and FQNNGV. CDR3 length: 13 amino acids. The CDR3 sequence is CASSPTSQDGYTF. The CDR3 DNA is TGTGCCAGCAGCCCCACCTCACAGGATGGCTACACCTTC. Drawing the rest from reference TRBV11-2 and TRBJ1-2, the complete variable domain is EAGVAQSPRYKIIEKRQSVAFWCNPISGHATLYWYQQILGQGPKLLIQFQNNGVVDDSQLPKDRFSAERLKGVDSTLKIQPAKLEDSAVYLCASSPTSQDGYTFGSGTRLTVV.

V gene TRBV6-2 or TRBV6-3 combines with J gene TRBJ2-1, with 9 nucleotides matching TRBD2. Trimming at V came to 5 bases and at J to 0 bases, leaving 5 bases not matched to a gene. The CDR3 contains 16 residues. Germline V CDR1 and CDR2: MNHEY, SVGEGT. Here the CDR3 DNA reads TGTGCCAGCAGTCAGAGACTAGCGGCCTCCTACAATGAGCAGTTCTTC. Encoded protein: CASSQRLAASYNEQFF.

This clone was seen just once. The rearrangement joins TRBV3-1 (or the pseudogene TRBV3-2) to TRBJ2-4, with a weak D call TRBD2 (6 bases). Trimming pared 3 bases from V and 0 bases from J, leaving 9 bases between. Germline values: CDR1 LGHDT, CDR2 YNNKEL (reference sequence). The CDR3 length is 15 residues. This chain's CDR3 is CASSHAGIAKNIQYF. In DNA, the CDR3 is TGTGCCAGCAGCCACGCGGGGATAGCCAAAAACATTCAGTACTTC.

This chain joins TRBV6-4 and TRBJ2-2, with D unclear. This CDR3 is built from 14 residues. Trimming shortened V by 6 bases and J by 3 bases, and 11 bases separated the two germline ends. Germline V lookup: CDR1 MRHNA, CDR2 SNTAGT. CDR3 residues: CASREDSDTGELFF. CDR3 sequence (DNA): TGTGCCAGCAGAGAAGACTCGGACACCGGGGAGCTGTTTTTT.

The chain is built from TRBV3-1 (or the pseudogene TRBV3-2) and TRBJ1-6, with D hard to call. This CDR3 comprises 14 residues. Per the germline V gene, CDR1 is LGHDT and CDR2 is YNNKEL (reference sequence). V was cut by 2 bases and J by 6 bases, with 8 bases left in between. The chain's CDR3 is CASSQMAVNSPLHF. The CDR3 DNA reads TGTGCCAGCAGCCAAATGGCGGTTAATTCACCCCTCCACTTT.

V gene TRBV5-1 combines with J gene TRBJ2-3, with 10 positions matching TRBD2. The germline V gene encodes CDR1 SGHRS and CDR2 YFSETQ. V was clipped by 0 bases and J by 3 bases; unmatched bases: 4. The CDR3 contains 16 residues. CDR3 protein: CASSLAASGSTDTQYF. The DNA of the CDR3 is TGCGCCAGCAGCTTGGCGGCTAGCGGGAGTACAGATACGCAGTATTTT.

The rearrangement links TRBV5-4 to TRBJ2-7, with a tentative D call TRBD2 (6 bases). Germline-derived CDR1 and CDR2 are SGHNT and YYREEE (reference sequence). This CDR3 comprises 17 residues. Trimming took off 1 base at V and 6 bases at J, with 23 bases between the two ends. The CDR3 is CASSLMGRGLARGEQYF. Here the CDR3 DNA reads TGTGCCAGCAGCTTGATGGGGCGGGGCCTTGCCCGGGGCGAGCAGTACTTC.

This chain connects TRBV5-1 to TRBJ2-1, with 7 bases fitting TRBD1. The germline CDR1 and CDR2 sequences are SGHRS and YFSETQ. The CDR3 covers 16 residues. Trimming at V came to 4 bases and at J to 4 bases, leaving 11 bases not matched to a gene. CDR3 DNA: TGCGCCAGCAGCGCATCAGGGGGAACGCGGTACAATGAGCAGTTCTTC. It yields the protein CASSASGGTRYNEQFF.

The chain has TRBV6-6 and TRBJ1-6; the D is unclear. Germline CDR1 reads MNHNY; CDR2 reads SVGAGI (reference sequence). The CDR3 has 13 residues. V dropped 2 bases and J dropped 10 bases, with 9 bases sitting between them. CDR3 in DNA: TGTGCCAGCAGTTACGGCGGGATCTCACCCCTCCACTTT. It is translated as CASSYGGISPLHF.

This CDR3 reads CASSEGGLVDTGELFF. CDR3 nucleotide sequence: TGTGCCAGCAGTGAAGGGGGACTAGTGGATACCGGGGAGCTGTTTTTT. The V gene is TRBV6-1, the J gene TRBJ2-2, with 8 positions matching TRBD2. This CDR3 is built from 16 residues. The germline V gene encodes CDR1 MNHNS and CDR2 SASEGT. Unmatched junction bases numbered 6, after V lost 1 base and J lost 5 bases.

J is TRBJ1-1 and V is TRBV11-2; D remains ambiguous. Germline CDR1 SGHAT, CDR2 FQNNGV. Trimming took off 3 bases at V and 6 bases at J, with 17 bases between the two ends. This CDR3 has 15 residues. In DNA form, the CDR3 reads TGTGCCAGCAGCTTGGAGGGAGTACCTGGGGCTGAAGCTTTCTTT. It translates to CASSLEGVPGAEAFF.

The chain links TRBV6-5 to TRBJ1-5; tentative D call: TRBD1 (5 bases). CDR1 and CDR2 from the germline V gene are MNHEY and SVGAGI. Trimming pared 5 bases from V and 5 bases from J, leaving 13 bases between. The CDR3 sequence is 14 residues long. The CDR3 loop reads CASSRGTYDQPQHF. The CDR3 DNA is TGTGCCAGCAGTCGCGGGACTTACGATCAGCCCCAGCATTTT.

The chain links TRBV14 to TRBJ2-5; D is unresolved. Per the germline V gene, CDR1 is SGHDN and CDR2 is FVKESK. The CDR3 runs 13 residues. Trimming removed 1 base from V and 7 bases from J, with 10 bases in between. The CDR3 is CASSQAPGRTQYF. CDR3 DNA sequence: TGTGCCAGCAGCCAAGCCCCCGGACGGACCCAGTACTTC. The full variable domain, in which reference TRBV14 and TRBJ2-5 provide the parts outside the CDR3, is EAGVTQFPSHSVIEKGQTVTLRCDPISGHDNLYWYRRVMGKEIKFLLHFVKESKQDESGMPNNRFLAERTGGTYSTLKVQPAELEDSGVYFCASSQAPGRTQYFGPGTRLLVL.

This chain uses TRBV12-3 or TRBV12-4 with TRBJ1-2, with D tentatively TRBD1 (6 bases). CDR3 length equals 13 residues. Trimming pared 5 bases from V and 5 bases from J, leaving 12 bases between. CDR3 region: CASSLTGLYGYTF. As DNA, the CDR3 is TGTGCCAGCAGTCTGACAGGCCTATATGGCTACACCTTC.

The chain combines TRBV16 with TRBJ1-5; D perhaps matches TRBD1 (6 bases). Germline V gene sequence: CDR1 KGHSY, CDR2 FQNENV. Trimming removed 4 bases at V and 4 bases at J, with 8 bases between. This CDR3 is 13 amino acids long. The chain's CDR3 is CASSRQANQPQHF. CDR3 bases: TGTGCCAGCAGCCGACAGGCAAATCAGCCCCAGCATTTT.

The sample holds a few counts of this clone. V gene TRBV18 combines with J gene TRBJ1-1; D is perhaps TRBD1 (6 bases). The CDR3 contains 17 residues. Per germline, CDR1 KGHSH and CDR2 LQKENI. The V end was cut by 1 base, the J end by 4 bases, with 19 bases between. Here the CDR3 reads CASSPQTMEGGFTEAFF. The CDR3 coding sequence is TGTGCCAGCTCACCACAAACCATGGAAGGGGGTTTCACTGAAGCTTTCTTT.

The rearrangement joins TRBV5-4 to TRBJ2-7, with D uncertain. The length of the CDR3 is 14 residues. Between the trimmed V and J ends, which lost 0 bases and 9 bases, there was a span of 16 bases. CDR1 and CDR2 (germline): SGHNT, YYREEE (reference sequence). The chain's CDR3 is CASSLVGVGTGQYF. The CDR3 DNA sequence: TGTGCCAGCAGCTTGGTGGGCGTCGGAACTGGGCAGTACTTC.

This chain connects TRBV18 to TRBJ2-1, with a weak D call TRBD1 (6 bases). This CDR3 comprises 15 residues. Germline values: CDR1 KGHSH, CDR2 LQKENI. Between the trimmed V and J ends, which lost 8 bases and 3 bases, there was a span of 17 bases. Here the CDR3 DNA reads TGTGCCAGCATGCAGCCAGGGGAAGGCTACAATGAGCAGTTCTTC. Its protein is CASMQPGEGYNEQFF.

The DNA for the CDR3 is TGTGCCAGCAGTCCGACCAGACCGAATTCACCCCTCCACTTT. Residues: CASSPTRPNSPLHF. The chain has TRBV28 and TRBJ1-6; D not resolved. This CDR3 region has 14 residues. Germline V gene sequence: CDR1 MDHEN, CDR2 SYDVKM. V lost 5 bases, J lost 7 bases, and 12 bases lay in between.

This rearrangement joins TRBV19 to TRBJ2-7, with 13 bases identical to TRBD2. CDR3 length: 16 amino acids. Germline V gene lookup returns CDR1 LNHDA and CDR2 SQIVND (reference sequence). The trim removed 4 bases at V and 0 bases at J, leaving 3 bases unmatched. The CDR3, as DNA: TGTGCCAGTAGTAGGGGGACTAGCGGGACCTCCTACGAGCAGTACTTC. Amino acid sequence: CASSRGTSGTSYEQYF.

This clone appeared a few times. V gene TRBV30 combines with J gene TRBJ1-3; D unresolved. Germline V CDR1 and CDR2: GTSNPN, SVGIG (reference sequence). Trimming shortened V by 4 bases and J by 1 base, and 5 bases separated the two germline ends. The CDR3 runs to 12 residues. CDR3 in amino acids: CAWKRSGNTIYF. For the CDR3, the DNA is TGTGCCTGGAAAAGATCTGGAAACACCATATATTTT.